These 23 T cell receptor beta chains originate from one sample sequenced in a study of technical replicates of blood from a handful of donors (dated by TCRdb to 2016 to 2017). Library preparation employed the immunoSEQ multiplex PCR assay. The source is immuneACCESS, and TCRdb retained only in-frame sequences with V and J called. Part of the clones is not carried over; for the studies checked, unresolved V genes explain less than half of this, and the remainder is unexplained. For this sample the table gives some 17,000 clones, of which roughly 86% were detected only once. Clones ranked in the top ten supply approximately 9.9% of the sample. The specimen was PBMCs. These receptors all come from a human donor in good health.

The V call is TRBV25-1, the J call TRBJ1-4; D gene uncertain. V was clipped by 1 base and J by 3 bases, with 12 bases between them. Germline V gives CDR1 MGHDK, CDR2 SYGVNS. The CDR3 is made up of 16 amino acids. CDR3 nucleotide sequence: TGTGCCAGCAGTGAATTCGGGGTAGGAGCTAATGAAAAACTGTTTTTT. This codes for CASSEFGVGANEKLFF.

The J gene is TRBJ2-7, the V gene TRBV27, with a possible D match to TRBD2 (5 bases). The V gene's germline CDR1 is MNHEY and CDR2 SMNVEV (reference sequence). The germline V and J ends were trimmed by 5 bases and 7 bases, with 12 bases remaining between them. This CDR3 spans 12 amino acids. CDR3 bases: TGTGCCAGCAGTCCCCTGGGAGTGGAGCAGTACTTC. This sequence encodes CASSPLGVEQYF.

The chain is built from TRBV5-1 and TRBJ2-3, with 13 bases identical to TRBD2. Germline CDR1 SGHRS, CDR2 YFSETQ. The ends lost 3 bases at V and 6 bases at J; junction bases unmatched: 4. The CDR3 sequence is 15 residues long. CDR3: CASSWMTSGGDTQYF. The CDR3 DNA reads as TGCGCCAGCAGCTGGATGACTAGCGGGGGGGATACGCAGTATTTT.

The chain carries TRBV18 and TRBJ2-2, with 12 bases aligning to TRBD1. The length of the CDR3 is 13 residues. Germline V gene sequence: CDR1 KGHSH, CDR2 LQKENI. With V trimmed by 11 bases and J by 4 bases, 2 bases remained unmatched. In DNA form, the CDR3 reads TGTGCCGCGGGACAGGGGGCCACCGGGGAGCTGTTTTTT. Its translation is CAAGQGATGELFF.

This chain connects TRBV2 to TRBJ2-4, with D hard to call. Germline V gene data show CDR1 as SNHLY and CDR2 as FYNNEI. The CDR3 loop spans 17 amino acids. V lost 4 bases and J lost 0, with 16 bases in between. CDR3 nucleotide sequence: TGTGCCAGCAGTGTGCCCGTTAAGGCGGCAGCCAAAAACATTCAGTACTTC. It specifies CASSVPVKAAAKNIQYF.

The V call is TRBV7-9, the J call TRBJ2-7, with a tentative D call TRBD2 (6 bases). From germline, CDR1 is SEHNR and CDR2 FQNEAQ (reference sequence). The V end lost 2 bases, the J end lost 1 base, and 6 bases lay between the germline ends. The CDR3 length is 13 residues. This chain's CDR3 is CASSLSGSYEQYF. The CDR3 nucleotides read TGTGCCAGCAGCTTAAGCGGGTCCTACGAGCAGTACTTC.

The chain employs TRBV6-1 and TRBJ2-7; 10 nucleotides align to TRBD2. Germline V gene data show CDR1 as MNHNS and CDR2 as SASEGT. This CDR3 contains 17 residues. Unmatched junction bases numbered 8, after V lost 3 bases and J lost 0 bases. The CDR3 DNA reads TGTGCCAGCAGTGAGCCTAGCGGGGGTCAAAGCTCCTACGAGCAGTACTTC. It specifies CASSEPSGGQSSYEQYF.

The chain joins TRBV6-1 to TRBJ2-7; TRBD1 might be the D (6 bases). The length of the CDR3 is 13 residues. The germline V gene has CDR1 MNHNS and CDR2 SASEGT. V lost 3 bases and J 7 bases, leaving 13 bases between the germline ends. CDR3 sequence (DNA): TGTGCCAGCAGTGAGAACAGGGTTTTGGAGCAGTACTTC. This encodes CASSENRVLEQYF.

The DNA for the CDR3 is TGTGCCAGCAGCCAGGACTTCAATGAGCAGTTCTTC. It codes for CASSQDFNEQFF. The chain employs TRBV5-4 and TRBJ2-1, with D tentatively TRBD2 (5 bases). The V end lost 4 bases, the J end lost 6 bases, and 8 bases lay between the germline ends. This CDR3 comprises 12 residues. CDR1 is SGHNT and CDR2 is YYREEE in the germline V gene (reference sequence).

The chain employs TRBV25-1 and TRBJ2-3, with 13 bases identical to TRBD2. CDR1 and CDR2 (germline): MGHDK, SYGVNS. The trim removed 7 bases at V and 0 bases at J, leaving 10 bases unmatched. The CDR3 totals 18 residues. The DNA of the CDR3 is TGTGCCAGCACCTTCCCCGGGACTAGCGGGAATAGCACAGATACGCAGTATTTT. Translated, it gives CASTFPGTSGNSTDTQYF.

J is TRBJ2-1 and V is TRBV6-4, with 10 bases that match TRBD2. CDR1 and CDR2 from the germline V gene are MRHNA and SNTAGT. The CDR3 length is 15 residues. The trim removed 0 bases at V and 6 bases at J, leaving 2 bases unmatched. The CDR3 protein is CASSDSVAGGNEQFF. The CDR3 coding sequence is TGTGCCAGCAGTGACTCGGTAGCGGGAGGCAATGAGCAGTTCTTC.

In this sample, this clone turned up once. The rearrangement uses TRBV23-1 and TRBJ2-1; D might be TRBD1 (6 bases). TRBV23-1 belongs to the ORF category, with a function that is uncertain. The CDR3 has 19 amino acids. V lost 0 bases and J 2 bases, leaving 20 bases between the germline ends. The CDR3 DNA reads as TGCGCCAGCAGTCAATCTGGTACGCCTGCCCGGGACACCTACAATGAGCAGTTCTTC. It codes for CASSQSGTPARDTYNEQFF.

This clone was seen more than once but under ten times. V and J are TRBV7-6 and TRBJ2-1; 8 bases line up with TRBD1. CDR3 size: 15 residues. Germline CDR1 SGHVS, CDR2 FNYEAQ. After removal of 5 bases from V and 2 bases from J, the junction contained 5 bases not matched to a gene. CDR3 amino acids: CASSDGQGTYNEQFF. In nucleotides, the CDR3 is TGTGCCAGCAGCGACGGACAGGGAACCTACAATGAGCAGTTCTTC.

The V call is TRBV27, the J call TRBJ2-3, with 7 bases aligning to TRBD1. The CDR3 is 18 amino acids. The V gene's germline CDR1 is MNHEY and CDR2 SMNVEV (reference sequence). J was trimmed by 2 bases and V by 7 bases; bases with no gene match: 18. The CDR3 nucleotides read TGTGCCAGCACCCTAAGGGGGTTCGGGACAGCGGTCACAGATACGCAGTATTTT. Translation gives CASTLRGFGTAVTDTQYF.

This clone was recorded only once. The rearrangement joins TRBV21-1 to TRBJ1-3. TRBV21-1 is reported as a pseudogene. The CDR3 contains 16 residues. The CDR3 DNA sequence: TGTGCCAGCAGCAAGAGTCGTGCGGACTCTGGAAACACCATATATTTT. It specifies CASSKSRADSGNTIYF.

The V call is TRBV2, the J call TRBJ1-1, with 9 nucleotides matching TRBD1. Germline-derived CDR1 and CDR2 are SNHLY and FYNNEI. The length of the CDR3 is 14 residues. V lost 6 bases, J lost 4 bases, and 6 bases stayed unmatched. The CDR3 nucleotides are TGTGCCAGCAGGAGTCGGACAGGGGCCACTGAAGCTTTCTTT. Its translation: CASRSRTGATEAFF.

The J gene is TRBJ2-2, the V gene TRBV5-1, with D perhaps matching TRBD2 (5 bases). With 0 bases removed from V and 4 bases from J, the gap between germline ends came to 13 bases. The CDR3 totals 16 residues. From germline, CDR1 is SGHRS and CDR2 YFSETQ. This CDR3 reads CASSLGSGRTTGELFF. CDR3 bases: TGCGCCAGCAGCTTGGGTTCGGGAAGGACCACCGGGGAGCTGTTTTTT. Based on the CDR3 plus reference TRBV5-1 and TRBJ2-2, the full variable domain is KAGVTQTPRYLIKTRGQQVTLSCSPISGHRSVSWYQQTPGQGLQFLFEYFSETQRNKGNFPGRFSGRQFSNSRSEMNVSTLELGDSALYLCASSLGSGRTTGELFFGEGSRLTVL.

The chain joins TRBV10-2 to TRBJ2-7; 11 positions agree with TRBD2. The ends lost 2 bases at V and 3 bases at J; junction bases unmatched: 3. Looked up from germline, CDR1 is WSHSY and CDR2 is SAAADI. The CDR3 length is 15 residues. DNA of the CDR3: TGCGCCAGCAGTGAGCCGGGGACTAGCGGCTACGAGCAGTACTTC. Protein: CASSEPGTSGYEQYF.

The J gene is TRBJ1-1, the V gene TRBV30, with 7 bases aligning to TRBD1. Trimming removed 1 base from V and 0 bases from J; junction bases left unmatched: 11. Germline CDR1 and CDR2: GTSNPN and SVGIG (reference sequence). This CDR3 has 17 residues. In nucleotides, the CDR3 is TGTGCCTGGAGTGACTCGAGGGGGCGGTTCGTGAACACTGAAGCTTTCTTT. The encoded protein is CAWSDSRGRFVNTEAFF.

The rearrangement uses TRBV6-1 and TRBJ2-7; TRBD1 is a possible D gene (5 bases). V lost 0 bases, J lost 6 bases, and 15 bases lay in between. Germline CDR1 and CDR2: MNHNS and SASEGT. There are 15 residues in the CDR3. CDR3 coding DNA: TGTGCCAGCAGTGAAGCGCATGACAGCCCCCTCGAGCAGTACTTC. As protein: CASSEAHDSPLEQYF.

This clone has a handful of counts. The chain carries TRBV5-1 and TRBJ1-1; D is ambiguous. The V end was cut by 1 base, the J end by 4 bases, with 11 bases between. Germline-derived CDR1 and CDR2 are SGHRS and YFSETQ. The CDR3 sequence is 14 residues long. For the CDR3, the DNA is TGCGCCAGCAGCTTGTGGCAGGATTCCACTGAAGCTTTCTTT. Its protein product is CASSLWQDSTEAFF.

Worth noting for this clone: One junction end disagrees with the germline gene, perhaps due to a read error. V gene TRBV4-2 combines with J gene TRBJ2-3; D gene ambiguous. Germline values: CDR1 LGHNA, CDR2 YNFKEQ. This CDR3 contains 14 residues. Written as DNA, the CDR3 is TGTGCCAGCAACCAAGGGCTAGGCACAGATACGCAGTATTTT. Its protein is CASNQGLGTDTQYF.

V usage is TRBV6-5 and J usage is TRBJ2-3, with 12 nucleotides matching TRBD2. With V trimmed by 5 bases and J by 5 bases, 5 bases remained unmatched. This CDR3 comprises 15 residues. Germline lookup yields CDR1 MNHEY and CDR2 SVGAGI. The CDR3 bases are TGTGCCAGCAGTCCTAGCGGGAGGGCCGGAGATACGCAGTATTTT. Its translation is CASSPSGRAGDTQYF.